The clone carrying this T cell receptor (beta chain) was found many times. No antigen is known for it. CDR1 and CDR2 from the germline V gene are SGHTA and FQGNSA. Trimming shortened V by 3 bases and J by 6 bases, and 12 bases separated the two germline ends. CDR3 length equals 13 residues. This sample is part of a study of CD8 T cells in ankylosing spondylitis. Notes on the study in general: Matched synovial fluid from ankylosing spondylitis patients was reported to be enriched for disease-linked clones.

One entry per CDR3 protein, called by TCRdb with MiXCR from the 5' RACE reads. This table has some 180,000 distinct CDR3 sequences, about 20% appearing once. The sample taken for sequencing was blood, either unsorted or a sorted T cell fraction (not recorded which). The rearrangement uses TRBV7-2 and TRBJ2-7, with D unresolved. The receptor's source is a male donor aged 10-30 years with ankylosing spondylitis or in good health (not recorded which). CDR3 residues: CASSLSTGVEQYF. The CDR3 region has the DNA TGTGCCAGCAGCTTGAGTACTGGGGTCGAGCAGTACTTC. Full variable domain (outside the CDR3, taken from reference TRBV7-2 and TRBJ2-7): GAGVSQSPSNKVTEKGKDVELRCDPISGHTALYWYRQSLGQGLEFLIYFQGNSAPDKSGLPSDRFSAERTGGSVSTLTIQRTQQEDSAVYLCASSLSTGVEQYFGPGTRLTVT.